The 8 T cell receptor beta chains given below trace back to one sample, sequenced in a study of OX40 agonist ivuxolimab in advanced cancers. Profiled with immunoSEQ multiplex PCR; TCRdb holds only in-frame clones, not every one. The data contain roughly 50,000 clones, roughly 90% of them singletons. The material sequenced was CD4+ or CD8+ T cells sorted from blood, taken in a trial of the OX40 agonist ivuxolimab. These receptors originate from an adult with an advanced solid tumor such as melanoma, head and neck, liver or kidney cancer.

The V and J genes are TRBV6-5 and TRBJ2-2; no firm D call. The CDR3 runs 15 residues. Germline V CDR1 and CDR2: MNHEY, SVGAGI. The germline V and J ends were trimmed by 0 bases and 5 bases, with 10 bases remaining between them. Written as DNA, the CDR3 is TGTGCCAGCAGTTACTCGATCACCCGGACCGGGGAGCTGTTTTTT. Amino acids: CASSYSITRTGELFF.

This clone was found once. The chain links TRBV10-3 to TRBJ2-2; D might be TRBD1 or TRBD2, each matching 5 bases. CDR1 and CDR2 from the germline V gene are ENHRY and SYGVKD. This CDR3 has 18 residues. V lost 2 bases, J lost 5 bases, and 21 bases lay in between. The CDR3 sequence is CAISEPLEGTGPTGELFF. The CDR3 nucleotides read TGTGCCATCAGTGAGCCTCTAGAGGGGACGGGGCCTACCGGGGAGCTGTTTTTT.

This chain links TRBV6-5 with TRBJ2-1; unclear D gene. The V and J ends lost 2 bases and 8 bases respectively, with 4 bases between them. The CDR3 sequence is 11 residues long. Per the germline V gene, CDR1 is MNHEY and CDR2 is SVGAGI. In DNA, the CDR3 is TGTGCCAGCAGTTACGCCTATGAGCAGTTCTTC. It is translated as CASSYAYEQFF.

CDR3 sequence reads: CASSLGAEPQHF. The CDR3 bases are TGTGCCAGCAGCTTGGGTGCAGAGCCCCAGCATTTT. This sequence joins TRBV7-9 and TRBJ1-5; D not certain. The V end lost 3 bases, the J end lost 8 bases, and 8 bases lay between the germline ends. This CDR3 spans 12 amino acids. Germline CDR1 reads SEHNR; CDR2 reads FQNEAQ (reference sequence).

The chain couples TRBV5-1 to TRBJ1-1, with 10 bases matching TRBD1. CDR1 and CDR2 (germline): SGHRS, YFSETQ. The CDR3 is made up of 15 amino acids. The V segment lost 3 bases and the J segment 6 bases; nucleotides outside the gene matches: 8. The CDR3 protein is CASSYRQGATPEAFF. The CDR3, as DNA: TGCGCCAGCAGCTACCGACAGGGGGCAACTCCTGAAGCTTTCTTT.

This clone appeared once. The chain has TRBV5-4 and TRBJ1-1, with D hard to call. CDR1 SGHNT and CDR2 YYREEE come from the germline V gene (reference sequence). The CDR3 is 13 amino acids. V gave up 6 bases and J gave up 1 base, with 10 bases separating them. As DNA, the CDR3 is TGTGCCAGCAACCCCTGGGGGAACACTGAAGCTTTCTTT. Translation gives CASNPWGNTEAFF.

This clone was counted a single time. The chain is built from TRBV11-2 and TRBJ2-1; 9 bases are a match to TRBD2. The CDR3 runs to 14 residues. Per the germline V gene, CDR1 is SGHAT and CDR2 is FQNNGV. The V segment lost 5 bases and the J segment 8 bases; nucleotides outside the gene matches: 7. The CDR3 protein is CASSPGAGGYEQFF. The CDR3 DNA is TGTGCCAGCAGCCCGGGAGCGGGAGGATATGAGCAGTTCTTC.

V usage is TRBV2 and J usage is TRBJ1-1, with 8 bases matching TRBD1. The germline CDR1 and CDR2 sequences are SNHLY and FYNNEI. The CDR3 loop spans 12 amino acids. J lost 7 bases, V lost 6 bases, and 4 bases had no gene match. The CDR3 here is CASREDRDEAFF. The CDR3 coding sequence is TGTGCCAGCAGGGAGGACAGGGATGAAGCTTTCTTT.